What follows is one T cell receptor beta chain and its context. The target antigen is unknown. This specimen belongs to a study of T cell responses to AZD1222 COVID-19 vaccine. Across the study: Analyses pooled second doses at about 4 or about 12 weeks.

Germline V gives CDR1 MNHEY, CDR2 SVGEGT. This CDR3 spans 15 amino acids. Trimming cost V 0 bases and J 2 bases, with 10 bases left between them. Study-wide findings and caveats: Within unmutated variant regions lay the reported targets of nearly half of spike-specific TCRs. A rise in Spike-specific TCR breadth and depth followed two AZD1222 doses. Most donors were white British, females outnumbered males, and clonal diversity was possibly underestimated.

Assay: immunoSEQ multiplex PCR; the TCRdb copy retains only in-frame clones and omits some. Of roughly 150,000 clones in the sample, approximately 90% were seen once. The material sequenced was peripheral blood, taken on day 0 of AZD1222 vaccination. The chain combines TRBV6-2 or TRBV6-3 with TRBJ1-2; unclear D gene. The receptor comes from an adult in good health. CDR3 residues: CASSYSSTWNYGYTF. CDR3 DNA sequence: TGTGCCAGCAGTTACTCGAGTACCTGGAACTATGGCTACACCTTC.